The 16 T cell receptor beta chains below come from one sample, sequenced in a study of response to subunit inactivated influenza vaccine. TCRdb independently ran MiXCR on the RT-PCR reads; one entry per CDR3 protein. The table shows over 750,000 distinct CDR3 sequences, with 21% occurring only once. The sequenced sample was PBMCs from blood, obtained roughly 5 days after vaccination. The receptors originated from a man in his fifties who received an inactivated influenza vaccine.

The rearrangement links TRBV28 to TRBJ2-3; D is perhaps TRBD1 (6 bases). Between the trimmed V and J ends, which lost 5 bases and 4 bases, there was a span of 13 bases. In germline, CDR1 is MDHEN, CDR2 SYDVKM. This CDR3 has 14 residues. DNA of the CDR3: TGTGCCAGCAGTCCACCGACAGGCTCAGATACGCAGTATTTT. Its protein is CASSPPTGSDTQYF.

This clonotype was detected only a few times. The CDR3 here is CASSMGTDYSNQPQHF. The CDR3 DNA sequence: TGTGCCAGCAGCATGGGGACAGACTATAGCAATCAGCCCCAGCATTTT. The chain has TRBV7-9 and TRBJ1-5; TRBD1 matches at 7 bases. The CDR3 consists of 16 residues. Germline CDR1 reads SEHNR; CDR2 reads FQNEAQ (reference sequence). V shed 5 bases, J shed 0 bases, and the junction held 7 bases outside the gene matches.

This clonotype was counted between two and nine times. The CDR3 DNA is TGTGCCAGCAGACATCAAGGGACTAATTTGGTTCGGGCTGATACGCAGTATTTT. The encoded protein is CASRHQGTNLVRADTQYF. V gene TRBV6-1 combines with J gene TRBJ2-3; 7 bases line up with TRBD2. The CDR3 is 18 residues long. CDR1 is MNHNS, CDR2 SASEGT, per germline. The J segment lost 6 bases and the V segment lost 6 bases, leaving 21 bases of the junction unmatched.

This clonotype appeared a few times. V and J are TRBV6-1 and TRBJ2-1; maybe TRBD1 (6 bases). The germline gives CDR1 MNHNS, CDR2 SASEGT. There are 16 residues in the CDR3. V was cut by 5 bases and J by 7 bases, with 21 bases left in between. The CDR3 loop reads CASSLADRSPLNEQFF. The CDR3, as DNA: TGTGCCAGCAGTCTCGCCGACAGGTCGCCATTAAATGAGCAGTTCTTC.

As concerns this clonotype: One end of the junction varies from germline; a read error may be responsible. The V gene is TRBV20-1, the J gene TRBJ1-1; TRBD1 matches at 8 bases. The CDR3 length is 17 residues. Looked up from germline, CDR1 is DFQATT and CDR2 is SNEGSKA (reference sequence). The CDR3 is CCARDPQRQGPNTEAFF. CDR3 bases: TGCTGTGCTAGAGATCCCCAGAGACAGGGGCCGAACACTGAAGCTTTCTTT.

The chain combines TRBV12-3 or TRBV12-4 with TRBJ2-5; D remains ambiguous. V lost 7 bases to trimming and J lost 7 bases, with 13 bases between them. There are 12 residues in the CDR3. The CDR3: CASTSSLGTQYF. DNA for the CDR3: TGTGCCAGCACCTCTAGTTTGGGGACCCAGTACTTC.

The rearrangement joins TRBV29-1 to TRBJ2-7; tentatively, D is TRBD1 (6 bases). CDR1 SQVTM and CDR2 ANQGSEA come from the germline V gene. There are 12 residues in the CDR3. V lost 4 bases to trimming and J lost 7 bases, with 14 bases between them. CDR3 bases: TGCAGCGTTGCGACAGGAGAAAGGGAGCAGTACTTC. Residues: CSVATGEREQYF.

The genes are TRBV9 and TRBJ2-3; D gene uncertain. V lost 3 bases, J lost 7 bases, and 12 bases lay in between. Germline CDR1 and CDR2: SGDLS and YYNGEE. The CDR3 extends over 13 amino acids. CDR3 coding DNA: TGTGCCAGCAGCGGGGTATACCTGAATACGCAGTATTTT. It specifies CASSGVYLNTQYF.

The rearrangement joins TRBV9 to TRBJ2-1, with D hard to call. Trimming cost V 0 bases and J 3 bases, with 10 bases left between them. CDR1 is SGDLS and CDR2 is YYNGEE in the germline V gene. The CDR3 consists of 15 residues. The CDR3 spells CASSVAGRSYNEQFF. The CDR3 DNA follows: TGTGCCAGCAGCGTAGCTGGCAGGAGCTACAATGAGCAGTTCTTC.

This rearrangement joins TRBV10-3 to TRBJ2-1; D might be TRBD2 (6 bases). The CDR3 is made up of 16 amino acids. V lost 10 bases and J lost 5, with 24 bases in between. Germline V gene lookup returns CDR1 ENHRY and CDR2 SYGVKD. CDR3 DNA sequence: TGTGCCACTGTCTCTGGGAGGACTACCCCTAACAATGAGCAGTTCTTC. It is translated as CATVSGRTTPNNEQFF.

The sample holds a few counts of this clonotype. The CDR3 DNA sequence: TGTGCCAGCAGTTCTAACAGTTACACTGAAGCTTTCTTT. This gives the protein CASSSNSYTEAFF. The V and J genes are TRBV6-2 or TRBV6-3 and TRBJ1-1; D is uncertain. Trimming removed 4 bases at V and 3 bases at J, with 9 bases between. This CDR3 comprises 13 residues. Germline V gene sequence: CDR1 MNHEY, CDR2 SVGEGT.

This sequence joins TRBV20-1 and TRBJ1-5, with a weak D call TRBD1 (5 bases). With 5 bases removed from V and 0 bases from J, the gap between germline ends came to 11 bases. This CDR3 contains 14 residues. Per germline, CDR1 DFQATT and CDR2 SNEGSKA (reference sequence). The CDR3 is CSAWQGYSNQPQHF. Here the CDR3 DNA reads TGCAGTGCTTGGCAGGGCTATAGCAATCAGCCCCAGCATTTT.

This chain uses TRBV11-3 with TRBJ2-1, with D maybe TRBD1 (6 bases). V was shortened by 5 bases and J by 4 bases, with 15 bases between the two germline ends. Germline CDR1 reads SGHNT; CDR2 reads YENEEA. CDR3 length: 15 residues. The CDR3: CASSTTGTVYNEQFF. As DNA, the CDR3 is TGTGCCAGCAGCACCACAGGGACGGTTTACAATGAGCAGTTCTTC.

The chain carries TRBV7-2 and TRBJ1-5; D gene uncertain. The ends were cut back, 3 bases at V and 0 bases at J, with 9 bases in the middle. The CDR3 is 15 amino acids. CDR1 is SGHTA and CDR2 is FQGNSA in the germline V gene. The CDR3 spells CASSLTPSSNQPQHF. The CDR3 bases are TGTGCCAGCAGCTTGACCCCGAGTAGCAATCAGCCCCAGCATTTT.

The chain employs TRBV15 and TRBJ2-3; D unclear. The CDR3 is 11 residues long. Trimming shortened V by 4 bases and J by 4 bases, and 3 bases separated the two germline ends. Germline V CDR1 and CDR2: LNHNV, YYDKDF (reference sequence). Here the CDR3 reads CATSNPDTQYF. The DNA of the CDR3 is TGTGCCACCAGCAATCCAGATACGCAGTATTTT.

This clonotype came up a few times. The genes are TRBV7-9 and TRBJ1-1; D is unclear. The germline CDR1 and CDR2 sequences are SEHNR and FQNEAQ (reference sequence). V dropped 5 bases and J dropped 7 bases, with 11 bases sitting between them. The CDR3 is 12 amino acids. The CDR3 DNA reads TGTGCCAGCAGCCCGACGACCCTTGAAGCTTTCTTT. This encodes CASSPTTLEAFF.